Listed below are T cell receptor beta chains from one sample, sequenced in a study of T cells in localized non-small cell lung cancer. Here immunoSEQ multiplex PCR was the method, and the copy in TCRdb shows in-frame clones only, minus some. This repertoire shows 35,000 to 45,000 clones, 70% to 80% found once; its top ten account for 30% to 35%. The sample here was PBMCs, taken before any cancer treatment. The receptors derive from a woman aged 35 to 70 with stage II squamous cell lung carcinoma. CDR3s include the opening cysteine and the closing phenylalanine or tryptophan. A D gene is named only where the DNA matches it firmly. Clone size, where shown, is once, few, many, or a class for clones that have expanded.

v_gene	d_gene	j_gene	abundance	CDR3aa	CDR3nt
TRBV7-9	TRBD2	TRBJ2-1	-	CASSPAGGPSDEQFF	TGTGCCAGCAGTCCAGCGGGAGGGCCTAGCGACGAGCAGTTCTTC
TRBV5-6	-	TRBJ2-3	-	CASSLVGASDTQYF	TGTGCCAGCAGCTTGGTGGGGGCTTCAGATACGCAGTATTTT
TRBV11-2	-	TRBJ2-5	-	CASSSFDGDGAQYF	TGTGCCAGCAGCTCTTTTGACGGTGACGGGGCCCAGTACTTC
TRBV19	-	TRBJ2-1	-	CASSPRRTYNEQFF	TGTGCCAGTAGTCCCCGCCGGACCTACAATGAGCAGTTCTTC
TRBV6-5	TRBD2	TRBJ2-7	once	CASSSYLAGGPYEQYF	TGTGCCAGCAGTTCGTACCTAGCGGGAGGGCCTTACGAGCAGTACTTC
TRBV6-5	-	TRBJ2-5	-	CASSYSLTQETQYF	TGTGCCAGCAGTTACTCTTTGACTCAAGAGACCCAGTACTTC
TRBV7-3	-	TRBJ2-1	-	CASSSQRDNEQFF	TGTGCCAGCAGCAGCCAGAGGGACAATGAGCAGTTCTTC
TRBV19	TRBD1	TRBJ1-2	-	CASSPIVGTGPIGGYTF	TGTGCCAGTAGCCCAATCGTCGGGACAGGACCGATTGGAGGCTACACCTTC
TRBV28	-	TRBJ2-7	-	CARFRAHNSYEQYF	TGTGCCAGGTTCCGGGCCCATAACTCCTACGAGCAGTACTTC
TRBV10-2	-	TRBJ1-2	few	CASSDVGGSGTPYGYTF	TGCGCCAGCAGTGATGTGGGGGGAAGTGGGACACCCTATGGCTACACCTTC
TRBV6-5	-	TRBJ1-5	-	CASSPTGNQPQHF	TGTGCCAGCAGCCCGACAGGCAATCAGCCCCAGCATTTT
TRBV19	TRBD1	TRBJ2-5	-	CASSTQTGGKVTQYF	TGTGCCAGTAGTACCCAGACAGGGGGCAAGGTGACCCAGTACTTC
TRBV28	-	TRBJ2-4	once	CASSFGISGDIQYF	TGTGCCAGCAGTTTCGGTATCAGCGGCGACATTCAGTACTTC
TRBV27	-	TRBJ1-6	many	CASSLGFYNSPLHF	TGTGCCAGCAGTTTAGGTTTTTACAATTCACCCCTCCACTTT
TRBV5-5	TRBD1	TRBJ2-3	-	CASSGGQVPTFTDTQYF	TGTGCCAGCAGCGGCGGACAGGTTCCCACATTCACAGATACGCAGTATTTT
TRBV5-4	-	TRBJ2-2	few	CASSLYRVTGELFF	TGTGCCAGCAGCTTATACAGGGTAACCGGGGAGCTGTTTTTT
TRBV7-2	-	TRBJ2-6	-	CASSPRSGANVLTF	TGTGCCAGCAGCCCCAGATCGGGGGCCAACGTCCTGACTTTC
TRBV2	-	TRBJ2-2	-	CASRLLQGGAGELFF	TGTGCCAGCAGGCTCTTGCAGGGGGGCGCCGGGGAGCTGTTTTTT
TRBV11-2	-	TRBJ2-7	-	CASSLGASYEQYF	TGTGCCAGCAGCTTAGGGGCGTCCTACGAGCAGTACTTC
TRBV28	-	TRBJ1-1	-	CASSYPGRDSTEAFF	TGTGCCAGCAGTTACCCGGGGCGGGATAGCACTGAAGCTTTCTTT
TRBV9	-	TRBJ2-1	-	CASSTESSYNEQFF	TGTGCCAGCAGTACAGAAAGCTCCTACAATGAGCAGTTCTTC
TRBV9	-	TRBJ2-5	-	CASSVGSNQETQYF	TGTGCCAGCAGCGTAGGGTCCAACCAAGAGACCCAGTACTTC
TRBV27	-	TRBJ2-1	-	CASRAGTPSNEQFF	TGTGCCAGCCGGGCGGGGACTCCCTCCAATGAGCAGTTCTTC
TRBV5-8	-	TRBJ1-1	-	CASSLGLSGRRFGFF	TGTGCCAGCAGCTTGGGGCTCTCGGGCAGGCGGTTCGGTTTCTTT
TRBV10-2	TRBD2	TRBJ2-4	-	CASTAGVAKNIQYF	TGCGCCAGCACGGCGGGGGTGGCCAAAAACATTCAGTACTTC
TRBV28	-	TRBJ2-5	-	CASSFHDDLETQYF	TGTGCCAGCAGTTTCCATGACGATTTAGAGACCCAGTACTTC
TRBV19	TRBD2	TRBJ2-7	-	CASSRGLAGGPSEQYF	TGTGCCAGTAGTAGAGGACTAGCGGGAGGGCCCTCCGAGCAGTACTTC
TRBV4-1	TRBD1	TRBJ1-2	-	CASSQELEGAAGYTF	TGCGCCAGCAGCCAAGAACTTGAGGGGGCGGCTGGCTACACCTTC
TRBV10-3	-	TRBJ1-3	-	CAIREDGNSGNTIYF	TGTGCCATCAGAGAGGACGGGAACTCTGGAAACACCATATATTTT
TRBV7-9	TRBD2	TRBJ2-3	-	CASSLLGLAAGDTQYF	TGTGCCAGCAGCCTTCTAGGGCTAGCGGCTGGAGATACGCAGTATTTT
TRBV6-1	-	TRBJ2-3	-	CASSDPLSILSTDTQYF	TGTGCCAGCAGTGATCCCCTTTCGATACTCAGCACAGATACGCAGTATTTT